What follows are 18 T cell receptor beta chains derived from one specimen sequenced in a study of beta chain features in type 1 diabetes. The whole isolated RNA underwent reverse transcription, so sequencing captured expressed TCRB transcripts. Data came from immunoSEQ multiplex PCR; TCRdb stores just in-frame clones and leaves some out. Here the sample spans about 360,000 clones, 10% to 15% being singletons. Sequencing was done on a sample of naive CD4+ T cells from blood. These receptors were taken from a young man in good health.

The sample holds a few counts of this clone. V usage is TRBV9 and J usage is TRBJ2-1; D is uncertain. This CDR3 spans 12 amino acids. The germline gives CDR1 SGDLS, CDR2 YYNGEE. V lost 0 bases, J lost 6 bases, and 4 bases lay in between. The CDR3 reads CASSVAGNEQFF. The CDR3 DNA follows: TGTGCCAGCAGCGTAGCGGGCAATGAGCAGTTCTTC.

The chain joins TRBV11-3 to TRBJ2-3; the D gene is possibly TRBD1 (6 bases). The CDR3 consists of 17 residues. Trimming took off 5 bases at V and 0 bases at J, with 18 bases between the two ends. Germline V lookup: CDR1 SGHNT, CDR2 YENEEA. The chain's CDR3 is CASSLRLGQGSTDTQYF. The CDR3 bases are TGTGCCAGCAGCCTCCGCCTGGGGCAGGGGAGCACAGATACGCAGTATTTT.

In the case of this clone: Compared with germline, one end of the junction differs, possibly owing to a read error. V gene TRBV4-1 combines with J gene TRBJ1-2; D is uncertain. Per germline, CDR1 MGHRA and CDR2 YSYEKL. The CDR3 loop spans 12 amino acids. This CDR3 reads CASSQGNGGYTF. The CDR3 DNA reads TGTGCCAGCAGCCAAGGGAACGGGGGCTACACCTTC.

On this clone: At one end the junction does not follow the germline gene, possibly because of a read error. The J gene is TRBJ2-3, the V gene TRBV6-6; 8 bases fit TRBD1. Germline CDR1 MNHNY, CDR2 SVGAGI (reference sequence). The CDR3 is 13 residues long. The CDR3 loop is CASSYSLGTGASF. CDR3 sequence (DNA): TGTGCCAGCAGTTACTCCCTCGGGACAGGAGCCTCATTT.

The rearrangement joins TRBV6-6 to TRBJ2-2; 11 nucleotides match TRBD1. The length of the CDR3 is 15 residues. The germline CDR1 and CDR2 sequences are MNHNY and SVGAGI (reference sequence). V trimming: 5 bases; J trimming: 5 bases; junction bases outside the gene matches: 4. CDR3 nucleotides: TGTGCCAGCAGTCCCGGGACAGGGGGGACCGGGGAGCTGTTTTTT. Translation gives CASSPGTGGTGELFF.

In regard to this clone: Other DNA sequences within the sample encode an identical CDR3. The CDR3 nucleotides read TGTGCCTGGTCCCCAGGGGGCGGCTACACCTTC. Residues: CAWSPGGGYTF. The chain employs TRBV30 and TRBJ1-2; TRBD1 aligns across 8 bases. The CDR3 is 11 residues long. Unmatched junction bases numbered 4, after V lost 5 bases and J lost 8 bases. The germline V gene has CDR1 GTSNPN and CDR2 SVGIG (reference sequence).

This clone was picked up a small number of times. This chain links TRBV9 with TRBJ2-1, with 8 bases identical to TRBD2. The CDR3 spans 16 residues. V was clipped by 4 bases and J by 6 bases; unmatched bases: 12. CDR1 and CDR2 from the germline V gene are SGDLS and YYNGEE. CDR3 loop: CASSPRLALRPNEQFF. The CDR3 DNA reads TGTGCCAGCAGCCCGAGACTAGCGCTAAGACCCAATGAGCAGTTCTTC.

This clone showed up just a few times. CDR3 loop: CASSLGTGRQETQYF. The CDR3 DNA follows: TGTGCCAGCAGCTTAGGGACAGGGCGGCAAGAGACCCAGTACTTC. The V call is TRBV7-2, the J call TRBJ2-5, with 8 bases that match TRBD1. V lost 1 base, J lost 2 bases, and 3 bases stayed unmatched. The CDR3 consists of 15 residues. Germline lookup yields CDR1 SGHTA and CDR2 FQGNSA.

This chain connects TRBV11-3 to TRBJ2-3; TRBD1 matches at 7 bases. The V segment lost 5 bases and the J segment 5 bases; nucleotides outside the gene matches: 1. The V gene's germline CDR1 is SGHNT and CDR2 YENEEA. This CDR3 has 12 amino acids. The CDR3, as DNA: TGTGCCAGCAGCCGGGACAGAGATACGCAGTATTTT. This encodes CASSRDRDTQYF. Using reference TRBV11-3 and TRBJ2-3 for the parts outside the CDR3, the full variable domain is EAGVVQSPRYKIIEKKQPVAFWCNPISGHNTLYWYLQNLGQGPELLIRYENEEAVDDSQLPKDRFSAERLKGVDSTLKIQPAELGDSAVYLCASSRDRDTQYFGPGTRLTVL.

V usage is TRBV5-4 and J usage is TRBJ2-7; D perhaps matches TRBD2 (5 bases). Germline V gene lookup returns CDR1 SGHNT and CDR2 YYREEE (reference sequence). This CDR3 has 14 amino acids. V was pared by 5 bases and J by 4 bases, with 16 bases between. Here the CDR3 reads CASRAQASGYEQYF. The CDR3 DNA reads as TGTGCCAGCAGGGCGCAGGCGTCGGGGTACGAGCAGTACTTC.

V gene TRBV28 combines with J gene TRBJ1-2; 8 bases fit TRBD1. The CDR3 sequence is 13 residues long. The J segment lost 4 bases and the V segment lost 6 bases, leaving 4 bases of the junction unmatched. The germline gives CDR1 MDHEN, CDR2 SYDVKM. This CDR3 is CASRSGGGYGYTF. CDR3 sequence (DNA): TGTGCCAGCAGGTCAGGGGGCGGCTATGGCTACACCTTC.

This clone was seen only a few times. V gene TRBV4-1 combines with J gene TRBJ2-5; TRBD2 matches 10 bases. V lost 10 bases and J lost 4; bases outside the gene matches: 12. The CDR3 loop spans 15 amino acids. CDR1 MGHRA and CDR2 YSYEKL come from the germline V gene. CDR3 loop: CATSRAGGPGETQYF. DNA for the CDR3: TGCGCCACCTCAAGAGCGGGAGGGCCAGGAGAGACCCAGTACTTC.

This clone has just a few counts. The J gene is TRBJ2-1, the V gene TRBV6-4; 10 bases match TRBD1. The CDR3 covers 14 residues. Trimming took 6 bases from V and 3 from J; bases not matched to a gene: 2. CDR1 and CDR2 (germline): MRHNA, SNTAGT. The CDR3 loop reads CASSRDRGYNEQFF. The CDR3 DNA reads TGTGCCAGCAGCAGGGACAGGGGCTACAATGAGCAGTTCTTC.

To note about this clone: At the DNA level, this CDR3 is encoded by other sequences in the same sample as well. The chain is built from TRBV4-3 and TRBJ2-3; D gene ambiguous. V lost 0 bases and J lost 4, with 5 bases in between. CDR3 length: 13 residues. CDR1 LGHNA and CDR2 YSLEER come from the germline V gene. CDR3 sequence (DNA): TGCGCCAGCAGCCAAGAGGCCGCAGATACGCAGTATTTT. It yields the protein CASSQEAADTQYF.

The J gene is TRBJ1-1, the V gene TRBV18; D gene ambiguous. Germline CDR1 reads KGHSH; CDR2 reads LQKENI. This CDR3 comprises 13 residues. Trimming removed 3 bases at V and 3 bases at J, with 8 bases between. This CDR3 reads CASSPGKDTEAFF. DNA for the CDR3: TGTGCCAGCTCACCCGGGAAAGACACTGAAGCTTTCTTT.

The V and J genes are TRBV6-5 and TRBJ1-1, with 7 bases matching TRBD1. The length of the CDR3 is 14 residues. V lost 6 bases, J lost 2 bases, and 6 bases stayed unmatched. Per the germline V gene, CDR1 is MNHEY and CDR2 is SVGAGI. The CDR3 loop reads CASSLGTANTEAFF. The CDR3 nucleotides read TGTGCCAGCAGCCTGGGGACAGCTAACACTGAAGCTTTCTTT.

This clone was seen a few times. The chain recombines TRBV29-1 with TRBJ1-1; 8 nucleotides match TRBD1. There are 14 residues in the CDR3. Germline loops: CDR1 SQVTM, CDR2 ANQGSEA. The V segment lost 7 bases and the J segment 0 bases; nucleotides outside the gene matches: 7. In DNA, the CDR3 is TGCAGCGGGTTGACAGGGGTGATGAACACTGAAGCTTTCTTT. Translating gives CSGLTGVMNTEAFF.

The V gene is TRBV7-2, the J gene TRBJ2-3, with TRBD2 matching over 10 bases. Trimming cost V 6 bases and J 1 base; bases outside gene matches: 4. Germline V gene data show CDR1 as SGHTA and CDR2 as FQGNSA. This CDR3 contains 15 residues. CDR3 coding DNA: TGTGCCAGCAGGGAGCGGGAGGGTGGCACAGATACGCAGTATTTT. This gives the protein CASREREGGTDTQYF.